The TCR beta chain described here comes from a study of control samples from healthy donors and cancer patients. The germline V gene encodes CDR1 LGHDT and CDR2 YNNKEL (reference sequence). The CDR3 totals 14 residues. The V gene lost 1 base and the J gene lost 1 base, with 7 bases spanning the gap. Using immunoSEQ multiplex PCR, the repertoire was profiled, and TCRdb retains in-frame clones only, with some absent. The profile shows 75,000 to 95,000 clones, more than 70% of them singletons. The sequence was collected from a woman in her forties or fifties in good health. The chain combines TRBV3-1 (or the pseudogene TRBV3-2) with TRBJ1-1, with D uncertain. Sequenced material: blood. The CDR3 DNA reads TGTGCCAGCAGCCAAGGGCTGGCGAACACTGAAGCTTTCTTT. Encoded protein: CASSQGLANTEAFF.